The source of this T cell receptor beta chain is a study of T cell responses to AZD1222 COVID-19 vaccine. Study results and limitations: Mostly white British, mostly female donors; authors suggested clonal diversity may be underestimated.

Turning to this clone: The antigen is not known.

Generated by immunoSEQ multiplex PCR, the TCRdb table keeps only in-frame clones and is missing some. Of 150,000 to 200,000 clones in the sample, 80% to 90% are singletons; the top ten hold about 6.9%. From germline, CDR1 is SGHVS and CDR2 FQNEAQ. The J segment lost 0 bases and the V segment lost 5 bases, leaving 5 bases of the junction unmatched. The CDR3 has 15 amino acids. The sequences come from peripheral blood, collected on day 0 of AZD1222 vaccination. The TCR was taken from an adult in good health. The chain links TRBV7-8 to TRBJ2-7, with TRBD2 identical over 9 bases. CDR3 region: CASSQRGGASYEQYF. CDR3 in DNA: TGTGCCAGCAGCCAACGCGGGGGGGCCTCCTACGAGCAGTACTTC.